Included here is one T cell receptor beta chain sequence, with context. This clonotype was picked up many times. This receptor's antigen is unknown. Base qualities were left out, and no much larger clone turns up one base away. The listed sequencing device is Illumina MiSeq. The raw public data were reprocessed by TCRdb itself: fastp quality trimming at Q25, MiXCR clonotype calling, in-frame beta chains only. Every CDR3 protein is listed once, alongside the most common genes and DNA of its rows. For this sample there are about 5,800 distinct CDR3 sequences; approximately 10% appear just once. The top ten constitute approximately 5.6% of the sample. The data originate from a study. For CDR1 and CDR2, the germline V gene lists SGHTA and FQGNSA. Trimming removed 3 bases from V and 8 bases from J, leaving 10 bases between the germline ends. Measured from the cysteine to the phenylalanine, the CDR3 is 13 residues long. This entry keeps only the CDR3 DNA: 39 bases, framed from base 1.

The chain uses TRBV7-2 and TRBJ1-4; TRBD1 is possibly the D segment (6 matching bases). This clonotype was sampled from a human donor with rheumatoid arthritis. The sample taken for sequencing was CD4+ T cells from synovial fluid. The CDR3 corresponds to CASSLGAAEKLFF. The bases read TGTGCCAGCAGCTTGGGGGCCGCGGAAAAACTGTTTTTT.